A selection of T cell receptor beta chains follows, all from one sample in a study of CD8 T cells in ankylosing spondylitis. TCRdb ran MiXCR on the 5' RACE reads and lists one entry per CDR3 protein. The table has 180,000 or so distinct CDR3 sequences, under 14% seen once. The specimen sequenced was blood, either unsorted or a sorted T cell fraction (not recorded which). The receptor set was obtained from a male donor with ankylosing spondylitis or in good health (not recorded which). Each CDR3 is given with its conserved first and last residue. The order of the fields is D gene, J gene, clone size, V gene, CDR3 protein, CDR3 DNA. D genes are given only for firm matches. Clone sizes are given selectively: once, few, many, or a class where the clone is expanded.

D gene: TRBD2; J gene: TRBJ2-1; clone size: many; V gene: TRBV20-1; CDR3 protein: CSARDPSIAGPYNEQFF; CDR3 DNA: TGCAGTGCTAGAGACCCCTCGATAGCGGGACCCTACAATGAGCAGTTCTTC
D gene: NA; J gene: TRBJ1-4; clone size: few; V gene: TRBV5-1; CDR3 protein: CASSLSGASGEKLFF; CDR3 DNA: TGCGCCAGCAGCTTGTCCGGGGCCTCGGGTGAAAAACTGTTTTTT
D gene: NA; J gene: TRBJ1-1; clone size: many; V gene: TRBV5-1; CDR3 protein: CASSWTGHTNTEAFF; CDR3 DNA: TGCGCCAGCAGCTGGACGGGACACACCAACACTGAAGCTTTCTTT
D gene: NA; J gene: TRBJ1-1; clone size: many; V gene: TRBV5-6; CDR3 protein: CASNPTAMNTEAFF; CDR3 DNA: TGTGCCAGCAACCCGACAGCTATGAACACTGAAGCTTTCTTT
D gene: NA; J gene: TRBJ2-2; clone size: many; V gene: TRBV11-2; CDR3 protein: CASSLIGGLDTGELFF; CDR3 DNA: TGTGCCAGCAGCTTAATAGGAGGGTTGGACACCGGGGAGCTGTTTTTT
D gene: NA; J gene: TRBJ2-3; clone size: NA; V gene: TRBV7-7; CDR3 protein: CASSLGTRGSGDTQYF; CDR3 DNA: TGTGCCAGCAGCTTAGGGACCAGGGGATCGGGAGATACGCAGTATTTT
D gene: TRBD1; J gene: TRBJ2-7; clone size: many; V gene: TRBV6-1; CDR3 protein: CASSRDSVTLYEQYF; CDR3 DNA: TGTGCCAGCAGTAGGGACAGTGTGACACTTTACGAGCAGTACTTC
D gene: NA; J gene: TRBJ1-5; clone size: few; V gene: TRBV7-4; CDR3 protein: CASRNLGQPQHF; CDR3 DNA: TGTGCCAGCAGGAACCTGGGGCAGCCCCAGCATTTT
D gene: NA; J gene: TRBJ2-3; clone size: many; V gene: TRBV20-1; CDR3 protein: CSAPSSHDTQYF; CDR3 DNA: TGCAGTGCACCATCCTCCCACGATACGCAGTATTTT
D gene: TRBD1; J gene: TRBJ1-2; clone size: few; V gene: TRBV7-2; CDR3 protein: CASSSLTGNFGYTF; CDR3 DNA: TGTGCCAGCAGTTCCCTGACAGGGAATTTCGGCTACACCTTC
D gene: NA; J gene: TRBJ2-4; clone size: NA; V gene: TRBV10-1; CDR3 protein: CASRGPGTPAKNIQYF; CDR3 DNA: TGCGCCAGCAGGGGACCCGGGACACCCGCCAAAAACATTCAGTACTTC